These T cell receptor beta chains were read from a single sample in a study of T cell responses to AZD1222 COVID-19 vaccine. Sequenced by immunoSEQ multiplex PCR; TCRdb stores in-frame clones only, minus some. The table has more than 75,000 clones, approximately 87% seen once. The starting material was peripheral blood, obtained on day 0 of AZD1222 vaccination. These receptors originate from an adult in good health. Both conserved end residues are part of each CDR3. A D gene is named only where the DNA matches it firmly. Clone size, where shown, is once, few, many, or a class for clones that have expanded.

V gene	D gene	clone size	J gene	CDR3 length	CDR3 DNA	CDR3 protein
TRBV2	TRBD1	.	TRBJ1-4	14	TGTGCCAGCACCTTACAGGGGGCGAATGAAAAACTGTTTTTT	CASTLQGANEKLFF
TRBV27	.	.	TRBJ2-1	17	TGTGCCAGCAGTTTAATACCGGGGAGTACCTCCTACAATGAGCAGTTCTTC	CASSLIPGSTSYNEQFF
TRBV7-6	.	.	TRBJ1-3	17	TGTGCCAGCAGCTTAGCGGCTGGCACTAGCTCTGGAAACACCATATATTTT	CASSLAAGTSSGNTIYF
TRBV7-9	.	.	TRBJ1-6	15	TGTGCCAGCAGCTTATTTGCGTCAGAGAATTCACCCCTCCACTTT	CASSLFASENSPLHF
TRBV27	TRBD2	.	TRBJ2-7	15	TGTGCCAGCAGTTTAGGTGGCGGGAGTTCTTACGAGCAGTACTTC	CASSLGGGSSYEQYF
TRBV24-1	TRBD1	once	TRBJ1-1	14	TGTGCCACCAGTCAGGAAGCAGGGGGCTCTGAAGCTTTCTTT	CATSQEAGGSEAFF
TRBV5-5	TRBD2	.	TRBJ2-1	14	TGTGCCAGCAGCTTCCTAGCGGCTTACAATGAGCAGTTCTTC	CASSFLAAYNEQFF
TRBV6-2/TRBV6-3	TRBD1	.	TRBJ2-3	15	TGTGCCAGCAGTTACTCACAGGGGGCAGTGGATACGCAGTATTTT	CASSYSQGAVDTQYF
TRBV6-2/TRBV6-3	.	.	TRBJ2-4	15	TGTGCCAGCAGCCCTCAGACTCTAGCCAAAAACATTCAGTACTTC	CASSPQTLAKNIQYF
TRBV19	TRBD2	.	TRBJ2-7	15	TGTGCCAGTAGTATAGTCGGTAGCGGGAGATACGAGCAGTACTTC	CASSIVGSGRYEQYF
TRBV27	TRBD2	.	TRBJ2-2	15	TGTGCCAGCACGGTACTAGCGGGCGTAGCCGGGGAGCTGTTTTTT	CASTVLAGVAGELFF
TRBV28	.	.	TRBJ2-1	12	TGTGCCGCTGGGGGCCCCCACAATGAGCAGTTCTTC	CAAGGPHNEQFF
TRBV7-9	.	.	TRBJ2-7	12	TGTGCCAGCAGCTTCAACTCGTACGAGCAGTACTTC	CASSFNSYEQYF
TRBV28	.	.	TRBJ2-1	12	TGTGCCAGCAGTCTACTTATAACTGAGCAGTTCTTC	CASSLLITEQFF
TRBV5-6	.	.	TRBJ1-3	14	TGTGCCAGCAGCTTGGAGGGAATGGGAAACACCATATATTTT	CASSLEGMGNTIYF
TRBV7-3	.	once	TRBJ2-3	15	TGTGCCAGCAGCCCGTCAGCTAGGAGCACAGATACGCAGTATTTT	CASSPSARSTDTQYF
TRBV13	.	.	TRBJ2-1	12	TGTGCCAGCAGATCAGCCGGAGATGAGCAGTTCTTC	CASRSAGDEQFF
TRBV2	.	.	TRBJ1-1	11	TGTGCCAGCAGTGGGGACGGTGAAGCTTTCTTT	CASSGDGEAFF
TRBV12-3/TRBV12-4	.	.	TRBJ1-6	13	TGTGCCAGCAGTGGGCTCGGCGATTCACCCCTCCACTTT	CASSGLGDSPLHF
TRBV2	.	.	TRBJ1-2	11	TGTGCCAGCAGCCCCCTTCATGGCTACACCTTC	CASSPLHGYTF
TRBV5-6	TRBD1	.	TRBJ1-2	15	TGTGCCAGCAGCGGTGTGGACAGGGCGGACTATGGCTACACCTTC	CASSGVDRADYGYTF
TRBV18	TRBD1	.	TRBJ1-3	16	TGTGCCAGCTCACAGGGGACAGGGGCGGCTGGAAACACCATATATTTT	CASSQGTGAAGNTIYF
TRBV9	.	.	TRBJ2-2	13	TGTGCCAGCAGCGTACTTCAGGCCGGGGAGCTGTTTTTT	CASSVLQAGELFF
TRBV28	TRBD2	.	TRBJ2-4	21	TGTGCCAGCAGTTATACTTACCGACTAGCGGGGAGACAACTAGCCAAAAACATTCAGTACTTC	CASSYTYRLAGRQLAKNIQYF
TRBV9	TRBD1	.	TRBJ1-1	15	TGTGCCAGCAGCGTAGGAGGGACAGGGGGCATTGAAGCTTTCTTT	CASSVGGTGGIEAFF
TRBV19	.	once	TRBJ1-6	10	TGTGCCCCTTTCCATTCACCCCTCCACTTT	CAPFHSPLHF
TRBV30	TRBD2	.	TRBJ2-3	18	TGTGCCTGGAGTGCCGCCGGGAGGGCCCCAATTAGCACAGATACGCAGTATTTT	CAWSAAGRAPISTDTQYF
TRBV7-2	TRBD1	.	TRBJ1-1	14	TGTGCCAGCAGCGCTTACAGGGGGCCCACTGAAGCTTTCTTT	CASSAYRGPTEAFF
TRBV6-5	TRBD2	.	TRBJ2-4	14	TGTGCCAGCAGCTCCACTAGCGGGAGGGCCGTTCGGTACTTC	CASSSTSGRAVRYF
TRBV5-4	.	.	TRBJ2-1	14	TGTGCCAGCAGCGTCGGGCGATCCTACAATGAGCAGTTCTTC	CASSVGRSYNEQFF
TRBV4-1	.	.	TRBJ1-5	17	TGCGCCAGCAGCCATCCCGGTAGGGGATATAGCAATCAGCCCCAGCATTTT	CASSHPGRGYSNQPQHF
TRBV15	.	.	TRBJ2-2	18	TGTGCCACCAGCAGGGGTGGGCCATCATCGTCGGGTACCGGGGAGCTGTTTTTT	CATSRGGPSSSGTGELFF
TRBV28	.	once	TRBJ2-3	14	TGTGCCAGCAGTCGGAGCGGTAGCACAGATACGCAGTATTTT	CASSRSGSTDTQYF
TRBV27	.	once	TRBJ1-1	14	TGTGCCAGCAGTTTACGAACGCCTTCCACTGAAGCTTTCTTT	CASSLRTPSTEAFF
TRBV10-3	.	.	TRBJ1-2	13	TGTGCCACGGACAGTGGGGGGCTCTATGGCTACACCTTC	CATDSGGLYGYTF
TRBV19	TRBD1	.	TRBJ2-4	15	TGTGCCAGTAGTGGGACAGATCTAGCCAAAAACATTCAGTACTTC	CASSGTDLAKNIQYF
TRBV9	.	few	TRBJ2-1	13	TGTGCCAGCAGCACCAGGGGAAGGAATGAGCAGTTCTTC	CASSTRGRNEQFF
TRBV5-6	TRBD1	.	TRBJ1-6	14	TGTGCCAGCAGCTTTGACAGGGGAGTCTCACCCCTCCACTTT	CASSFDRGVSPLHF
TRBV9	TRBD1	.	TRBJ2-3	17	TGTGCCAGCAGCGTAGGGAACAGGGGCGATGGCACAGATACGCAGTATTTT	CASSVGNRGDGTDTQYF
TRBV9	TRBD2	.	TRBJ2-1	22	TGTGCCAGCAGCCCAACCGAAAGCAGGGGTGTGAGACTAGCGGGAGGGCCCAATGAGCAGTTCTTC	CASSPTESRGVRLAGGPNEQFF
TRBV7-7	TRBD2	.	TRBJ2-3	16	TGTGCTAGCAGCCGTCTTCGAGCGGGAGGGCCAGATACGCAGTATTTT	CASSRLRAGGPDTQYF